The 8 T cell receptor beta chains in this list originate from one sample, sequenced in a study of persistence of HIV-infected CD4 T cells. The antigens of these receptors remain unknown. Nonspecific anti-CD3/anti-CD28 bead stimulation represents the broad CD4+ T cell repertoire. Responding CD4+ T cells were sorted by upregulation of both CD40 ligand and CD69. The libraries were made with immunoSEQ version 4 in survey mode. Produced via immunoSEQ multiplex PCR; TCRdb's table is partial and in-frame only. The sample carries approximately 44,000 clones, roughly nine tenths recorded once. Sequenced here: CD4+ T cells sorted from PBMCs after roughly 17-hour stimulation, sampled from a patient who received antiretroviral therapy. These receptors all come from an adult man with HIV who was CMV-seropositive.

The gene calls are TRBV18 and TRBJ1-6; D perhaps matches TRBD1 (6 bases). Germline CDR1 KGHSH, CDR2 LQKENI. V lost 1 base to trimming and J lost 2 bases, with 9 bases between them. This CDR3 is built from 16 residues. CDR3 DNA: TGTGCCAGCTCACCACGGACAGTTCCCTATAATTCACCCCTCCACTTT. Encoded protein: CASSPRTVPYNSPLHF.

The chain recombines TRBV18 with TRBJ1-1; maybe TRBD1 (6 bases). Per germline, CDR1 KGHSH and CDR2 LQKENI. There are 14 residues in the CDR3. Trimming removed 6 bases from V and 1 base from J, with 12 bases in between. This CDR3 reads CASSPDRKNTEAFF. In DNA, the CDR3 is TGTGCCAGCTCTCCTGACAGGAAGAACACTGAAGCTTTCTTT. Variable domain in full (rest from reference TRBV18 and TRBJ1-1): NAGVMQNPRHLVRRRGQEARLRCSPMKGHSHVYWYRQLPEEGLKFMVYLQKENIIDESGMPKERFSAEFPKEGPSILRIQQVVRGDSAAYFCASSPDRKNTEAFFGQGTRLTVV.

This chain joins TRBV5-6 and TRBJ1-3, with D possibly TRBD1 on 5 matching bases. V gave up 3 bases and J gave up 8 bases, with 18 bases separating them. The germline V gene has CDR1 SGHDT and CDR2 YYEEEE. This CDR3 region has 15 residues. The CDR3 region has the DNA TGTGCCAGCAGCTCAACGATCGACAGCCTCCACACCATATATTTT. It encodes CASSSTIDSLHTIYF.

The V call is TRBV6-5, the J call TRBJ1-2; TRBD1 aligns across 7 bases. The V segment lost 5 bases and the J segment 6 bases; nucleotides outside the gene matches: 9. The CDR3 totals 14 residues. Looked up from germline, CDR1 is MNHEY and CDR2 is SVGAGI. CDR3 region: CASSIDRDNDGYTF. The CDR3 region has the DNA TGTGCCAGCAGTATTGACAGGGATAATGATGGCTACACCTTC.

The CDR3 region is CASSLGARAKNIQYF. In nucleotides, the CDR3 is TGTGCCAGCAGTTTAGGGGCCAGGGCCAAAAACATTCAGTACTTC. The rearrangement joins TRBV27 to TRBJ2-4; TRBD1 might be the D (5 bases). V gave up 2 bases and J gave up 1 base, with 9 bases separating them. This CDR3 region has 15 residues. Germline loops: CDR1 MNHEY, CDR2 SMNVEV (reference sequence).

This chain uses TRBV7-8 with TRBJ1-1, with TRBD1 as a possible D gene (5 bases). Germline V lookup: CDR1 SGHVS, CDR2 FQNEAQ. V gave up 0 bases and J gave up 7 bases, with 12 bases separating them. CDR3 size: 14 residues. As DNA, the CDR3 is TGTGCCAGCAGCTTAGCGGGGGTCAGGGTTGAAGCTTTCTTT. Its protein product is CASSLAGVRVEAFF. Based on the CDR3 plus reference TRBV7-8 and TRBJ1-1, the full variable domain is GAGVSQSPRYKVAKRGQDVALRCDPISGHVSLFWYQQALGQGPEFLTYFQNEAQLDKSGLPSDRFFAERPEGSVSTLKIQRTQQEDSAVYLCASSLAGVRVEAFFGQGTRLTVV.

The J gene is TRBJ1-1, the V gene TRBV27; no clear D gene. Trimming stripped 2 bases from V and 1 base from J, with 5 bases between. The CDR3 has 13 residues. The germline V gene encodes CDR1 MNHEY and CDR2 SMNVEV (reference sequence). The CDR3 protein is CASSLNANTEAFF. CDR3 DNA sequence: TGTGCCAGCAGTTTAAACGCGAACACTGAAGCTTTCTTT.

This chain connects TRBV2 to TRBJ2-3; D tentatively reads TRBD1 or TRBD2 (6 bases each). This CDR3 region has 16 residues. V lost 6 bases and J lost 0, with 16 bases in between. The germline CDR1 and CDR2 sequences are SNHLY and FYNNEI. DNA of the CDR3: TGTGCCAGCAGAGGGGGGTCCGGGACTAGCACAGATACGCAGTATTTT. Amino acids: CASRGGSGTSTDTQYF. The full variable domain, completed using reference TRBV2 and TRBJ2-3, is EPEVTQTPSHQVTQMGQEVILRCVPISNHLYFYWYRQILGQKVEFLVSFYNNEISEKSEIFDDQFSVERPDGSNFTLKIRSTKLEDSAMYFCASRGGSGTSTDTQYFGPGTRLTVL.